This T cell receptor (beta chain) was captured by sequencing in a study of T cell responses to AZD1222 COVID-19 vaccine (dated by TCRdb to the early 2020s). The study in broad terms: AZD1222 recipients whose second dose came at about 4 weeks and those whose second dose came at about 12 weeks were combined into one group, since spike-specific TCR depth and breadth did not differ between the two schedules. Enrollment into the trials was organized by age into subgroups of 18-55, 56-69 and 70-plus years, and those subgroups contained about 150, 27 and 61 TCR-sequenced participants, respectively. TCR sequencing covered roughly 230 trial participants: 207 given two doses of AZD1222 and about 26 given two doses of MenACWY control vaccine. Broader findings and caveats from the paper: Spike-specific TCR breadth and depth rose significantly after two AZD1222 doses compared with day 0 and with MenACWY recipients. Participants were mostly white British and included more females than males, and it was suggested by the authors that clonal diversity may have been underestimated. Nearly half of unique spike-specific TCRs reportedly recognized epitopes outside regions mutated in the B.1.351 and B.1.1.7 variants. Vaccine-associated CD4 TCRs spanned the whole spike protein, with dominant responses in regions 160-218 and 743-854. Because no samples from the day 14 peak response were available, repertoires could be characterized only after the peak T cell response. In the small 56-69-year group, the increase in depth fell short of significance, most likely because of low power. Conclusions about previously exposed vaccinees are limited because only six or seven AZD1222 recipients were SARS-CoV-2 seropositive at baseline.

The CDR3 regions of human TCRbeta chains were analyzed by immunosequencing. Concerning the study's data processing: Repertoire TCRs were checked for matches against a reference library of SARS-CoV-2-specific TCRs that had been generated using the MIRA antigen-specificity platform. Breadth was defined as the fraction of unique TCRs that were SARS-CoV-2-associated, and depth was defined as the fraction of total T cells that were SARS-CoV-2-associated. Using the MIRA data, every spike-specific TCR was mapped to the spike region that the TCR reacted to and assigned to either a CD4 or a CD8 class. Log10-transformed breadth and depth values were compared by one-way ANOVA with Sidak's multiple comparisons tests. Drawn from immuneACCESS, this table holds only the in-frame rearrangements with V and J called that TCRdb kept. Clones are partly lost; checked studies trace under half to an unresolved V gene and leave the rest unexplained. V, J and clone size derive from that table, while D and trimming were established from the DNA sequence. Counted in this sample were tens of thousands of clones; more than 70% of them appeared once. 9.5% to 13% of the sample goes to the ten largest clones.

Ends trimmed: V by 5 bases, J by 7 bases; bases unmatched to a gene: 11. The CDR3 goes from the cysteine to the phenylalanine over 15 residues. Only the CDR3 part of the read is kept: 45 bases, read in frame from the first base. Sequences SGHTA (CDR1) and FQGNSA (CDR2) are obtained from the germline V gene. This clone was picked up a small number of times. Its antigen is currently not known. Base qualities are not at hand, and no much larger clone is one base apart. The time point label corresponds to: baseline before first vaccination. Vaccinee samples were obtained from the UK trials COV001 and COV002, which included a single-blind randomized controlled phase 2/3 trial of AZD1222 (ChAdOx1 nCoV-19) in healthy adults. For TCRbeta chain sequencing, PBMC samples were collected from trial participants at day 0 and at day 28 after the second dose.

The rearranged segments are TRBV7-2 and TRBJ2-3; 8 central nucleotides agree with TRBD1. The clonotype comes from an adult in good health. The sample consisted of peripheral blood, taken on day 0 of AZD1222 vaccination. The CDR3 has the sequence CASSAGQGPTNTQYF. The nucleotide sequence reads TGTGCCAGCAGCGCAGGACAGGGACCGACAAATACGCAGTATTTT.